The following is a T cell receptor (beta chain) sequence with its context. Its antigen remains unknown. Both 60 Vbeta primers and 13 Jbeta primers went into the PCR. Sequencing used immunoSEQ multiplex PCR; TCRdb keeps in-frame clones, though not all of them. The sample shows about 180,000 clones, 80% of them seen only once. The data are from a study of cytomegalovirus exposure and HLA in healthy donors. Study context: From donors who were HLA-typed, an early data release held 80 million to 85 million unique TCRs. Study-wide results and caveats: Later analysis found that TCR beta chains associated with HLA were more clonally expanded than other, equally common chains.

The CDR3 has 13 amino acids. Trimming took off 5 bases at V and 0 bases at J, with 8 bases between the two ends. In germline, CDR1 is MNHEY, CDR2 SMNVEV (reference sequence). The sequenced sample was PBMCs. The origin of this receptor is a woman in her twenties or thirties in good health and CMV-seronegative. V and J are TRBV27 and TRBJ2-7, with D possibly TRBD1 on 6 matching bases. CDR3 protein: CASSPTGSYEQYF. DNA of the CDR3: TGTGCCAGCAGTCCGACAGGCTCCTACGAGCAGTACTTC.